Shown below are 32 T cell receptor beta chains from a single sample sequenced in a study of blood T cell repertoires in COVID-19. Using immunoSEQ multiplex PCR, the repertoire was profiled, and TCRdb retains in-frame clones only, with some absent. The data show over 200,000 clones, more than 85% seen once. The sample taken for sequencing was peripheral blood. All receptors come from a man aged 35 to 55 with active or convalescent COVID-19.

The chain carries TRBV6-5 and TRBJ1-1, with 9 positions matching TRBD1. V was pared by 5 bases and J by 10 bases, with 8 bases of the junction left unmatched. The CDR3 is 13 amino acids. Germline CDR1 is MNHEY and CDR2 is SVGAGI. CDR3 in amino acids: CASSKQGAVGAFF. CDR3 sequence (DNA): TGTGCCAGCAGTAAACAGGGGGCGGTTGGAGCTTTCTTT.

This chain links TRBV12-3 or TRBV12-4 with TRBJ2-5; weak D call: TRBD1 (5 bases). The CDR3 runs 13 residues. Trimming stripped 3 bases from V and 4 bases from J, with 9 bases between. The CDR3 DNA reads as TGTGCCAGCAGTTTTCATGACAGAGAGACCCAGTACTTC. As protein: CASSFHDRETQYF.

The V gene is TRBV28, the J gene TRBJ2-5; D is undetermined. Looked up from germline, CDR1 is MDHEN and CDR2 is SYDVKM. Trimming removed 2 bases at V and 1 base at J, with 5 bases between. This CDR3 contains 13 residues. The CDR3, as DNA: TGTGCCAGCAGTTTAAACTCCCAAGAGACCCAGTACTTC. Translation gives CASSLNSQETQYF.

This clone was counted once. J is TRBJ2-2 and V is TRBV7-9, with 10 bases that match TRBD2. V shed 4 bases, J shed 4 bases, and the junction held 6 bases outside the gene matches. In germline, CDR1 is SEHNR, CDR2 FQNEAQ (reference sequence). This CDR3 spans 16 amino acids. The CDR3 region has the DNA TGTGCCAGCAGCTCCCTAGCGGGAGCACCCACCGGGGAGCTGTTTTTT. Its translation is CASSSLAGAPTGELFF.

V gene TRBV3-1 (or the pseudogene TRBV3-2) combines with J gene TRBJ2-5; possibly TRBD2 for D (7 bases). V lost 3 bases, J lost 5 bases, and 25 bases lay in between. CDR3 length: 18 amino acids. CDR1 and CDR2 (germline): LGHDT, YNNKEL (reference sequence). The CDR3 nucleotides are TGTGCCAGCAGCCAGGGAATACAGGGAGGGGCTTTCGGGGAGACCCAGTACTTC. Translated: CASSQGIQGGAFGETQYF.

This clone was observed a handful of times. V gene TRBV28 combines with J gene TRBJ1-3; TRBD1 matches at 8 bases. CDR3 length: 14 residues. CDR1 is MDHEN and CDR2 is SYDVKM in the germline V gene. V trimming: 6 bases; J trimming: 1 base; junction bases outside the gene matches: 2. The DNA of the CDR3 is TGTGCCAGCAGCGGACAGGGTTCTGGAAACACCATATATTTT. Residues: CASSGQGSGNTIYF. Full variable domain (rest looked up from reference TRBV28 and TRBJ1-3): DVKVTQSSRYLVKRTGEKVFLECVQDMDHENMFWYRQDPGLGLRLIYFSYDVKMKEKGDIPEGYSVSREKKERFSLILESASTNQTSMYLCASSGQGSGNTIYFGEGSWLTVV.

Comment on this clone: Likely a read error: the CDR3 ends without its conserved phenylalanine or tryptophan. The limits of the CDR3 on the DNA are not certain, so only TCRdb's listed CDR3 is given. The CDR3 loop reads CASSSPGLQY. The chain joins TRBV13 to TRBJ1-1. From germline, CDR1 is PRHDT and CDR2 FYEKMQ (reference sequence). The CDR3 is 10 amino acids long, termini counted.

This clone was detected once. The chain is built from TRBV7-3 and TRBJ2-7; D is possibly TRBD2 (5 bases). The CDR3 spans 14 residues. Germline V gene lookup returns CDR1 SGHTA and CDR2 FQGTGA. V lost 3 bases to trimming and J lost 0 bases, with 9 bases between them. In DNA, the CDR3 is TGTGCCAGCAGCTTGTCTAGCTCCTCCTACGAGCAGTACTTC. Its translation: CASSLSSSSYEQYF.

J is TRBJ2-2 and V is TRBV5-4; TRBD2 might be the D (5 bases). The CDR3 is 15 residues long. V was pared by 4 bases and J by 4 bases, with 14 bases between. Germline CDR1 reads SGHNT; CDR2 reads YYREEE (reference sequence). The CDR3: CASSGGGLLTGELFF. CDR3 coding DNA: TGTGCCAGCAGCGGAGGCGGCCTCCTCACCGGGGAGCTGTTTTTT.

The gene calls are TRBV27 and TRBJ1-4, with a possible D match to TRBD1 (5 bases). Trimming removed 5 bases at V and 11 bases at J, with 15 bases between. CDR3 length equals 13 residues. Germline V CDR1 and CDR2: MNHEY, SMNVEV (reference sequence). CDR3 nucleotides: TGTGCCAGCAGTCCAACCACCTCAGGGAAACTGTTTTTT. Protein: CASSPTTSGKLFF. Combining the CDR3 with reference TRBV27 and TRBJ1-4 gives the whole variable domain EAQVTQNPRYLITVTGKKLTVTCSQNMNHEYMSWYRQDPGLGLRQIYYSMNVEVTDKGDVPEGYKVSRKEKRNFPLILESPSPNQTSLYFCASSPTTSGKLFFGSGTQLSVL.

This clone was observed a single time. The chain links TRBV4-1 to TRBJ2-7; D might be TRBD2 (5 bases). V lost 0 bases, J lost 0 bases, and 12 bases lay in between. The CDR3 consists of 16 residues. The germline V gene has CDR1 MGHRA and CDR2 YSYEKL. Here the CDR3 DNA reads TGCGCCAGCAGCCAAGATCTACGGAGGCCCTCCTACGAGCAGTACTTC. It is translated as CASSQDLRRPSYEQYF.

The chain joins TRBV29-1 to TRBJ1-2, with D possibly matching TRBD1 (6 bases). Germline CDR1 SQVTM, CDR2 ANQGSEA. Trimming removed 2 bases from V and 5 bases from J, with 6 bases in between. The CDR3 runs 11 residues. The CDR3 DNA sequence: TGCAGCGTTGAACAGGGGTATGGCTACACCTTC. Residues: CSVEQGYGYTF.

J is TRBJ1-1 and V is TRBV24-1, with 7 bases matching TRBD1. Germline-derived CDR1 and CDR2 are KGHDR and SFDVKD. This CDR3 is 14 amino acids long. CDR3: CNTGDHSMATEAFF. DNA of the CDR3: TGTAACACAGGGGATCATTCGATGGCCACTGAAGCTTTCTTT.

The V and J genes are TRBV19 and TRBJ1-1, with a possible D match to TRBD1 (6 bases). Trimming left V 3 bases short and J 2 bases short, with 13 bases between. CDR3 size: 15 residues. CDR1 and CDR2 from the germline V gene are LNHDA and SQIVND (reference sequence). CDR3 loop: CASSIWGQINTEAFF. The CDR3 DNA reads TGTGCCAGTAGTATTTGGGGGCAGATTAACACTGAAGCTTTCTTT.

This clone was detected once. The V gene is TRBV15, the J gene TRBJ2-3, with D hard to call. Germline loops: CDR1 LNHNV, CDR2 YYDKDF (reference sequence). The ends were cut back, 3 bases at V and 2 bases at J, with 18 bases in the middle. The CDR3 runs 17 residues. The CDR3 loop is CATSSIPPELYTDTQYF. In nucleotides, the CDR3 is TGTGCCACCAGCAGTATCCCTCCCGAACTCTACACAGATACGCAGTATTTT.

The chain couples TRBV5-5 to TRBJ1-5, with D possibly being TRBD1 (5 bases). The V end lost 1 base, the J end lost 2 bases, and 10 bases lay between the germline ends. Germline CDR1 is SGHKS and CDR2 is YYEKEE (reference sequence). The CDR3 covers 15 residues. This CDR3 is CASSLFGAGNQPQHF. The CDR3 DNA reads as TGTGCCAGCAGCTTGTTTGGGGCAGGCAATCAGCCCCAGCATTTT. Drawing the rest from reference TRBV5-5 and TRBJ1-5, the complete variable domain is DAGVTQSPTHLIKTRGQQVTLRCSPISGHKSVSWYQQVLGQGPQFIFQYYEKEERGRGNFPDRFSARQFPNYSSELNVNALLLGDSALYLCASSLFGAGNQPQHFGDGTRLSIL.

J is TRBJ1-1 and V is TRBV27, with D tentatively TRBD1 (6 bases). This CDR3 spans 15 amino acids. The germline V gene has CDR1 MNHEY and CDR2 SMNVEV (reference sequence). Trimming removed 7 bases at V and 5 bases at J, with 20 bases between. CDR3 coding DNA: TGTGCCAGCAATCAAAGGACAGCGAGGGGAACTGAAGCTTTCTTT. This translates into CASNQRTARGTEAFF.

The chain joins TRBV29-1 to TRBJ2-5, with D tentatively TRBD1 (5 bases). Trimming cost V 2 bases and J 1 base, with 11 bases left between them. Germline lookup yields CDR1 SQVTM and CDR2 ANQGSEA. This CDR3 contains 14 residues. CDR3 in DNA: TGCAGCGTTGAACCGTTGGGGCTCCAAGAGACCCAGTACTTC. Amino acid sequence: CSVEPLGLQETQYF.

The genes are TRBV5-6 and TRBJ1-4; TRBD1 matches 10 bases. Germline V gene sequence: CDR1 SGHDT, CDR2 YYEEEE. The CDR3 covers 16 residues. V lost 2 bases, J lost 7 bases, and 8 bases stayed unmatched. CDR3 nucleotides: TGTGCCAGCAGCTTAATACCGGGACAGGGGTCTGAAAAACTGTTTTTT. It yields the protein CASSLIPGQGSEKLFF.

V gene TRBV9 combines with J gene TRBJ1-1; TRBD1 might be the D (5 bases). V dropped 3 bases and J dropped 0 bases, with 18 bases sitting between them. There are 17 residues in the CDR3. Germline V gene lookup returns CDR1 SGDLS and CDR2 YYNGEE. CDR3 sequence (DNA): TGTGCCAGCAGCGGACCCCCCAGGGTGGGGTTGAACACTGAAGCTTTCTTT. It codes for CASSGPPRVGLNTEAFF.

This rearrangement joins TRBV18 to TRBJ2-1; the D gene is possibly TRBD1 (6 bases). The CDR3 sequence is 14 residues long. V was clipped by 3 bases and J by 5 bases, with 11 bases between them. Germline CDR1 KGHSH, CDR2 LQKENI. Here the CDR3 DNA reads TGTGCCAGCTCACCTAAGACAGGAAACAATGAGCAGTTCTTC. As protein: CASSPKTGNNEQFF.

The genes are TRBV28 and TRBJ2-7; 9 nucleotides line up with TRBD2. Losses at the gene ends were 7 bases for V and 1 base for J; bases not matched to a gene: 8. In germline, CDR1 is MDHEN, CDR2 SYDVKM. There are 15 residues in the CDR3. DNA for the CDR3: TGTGCCAGCAAAATAGCGGGAGTTGATTCCTACGAGCAGTACTTC. Translating it yields CASKIAGVDSYEQYF.

This sequence joins TRBV30 and TRBJ1-4; 10 nucleotides match TRBD1. The CDR3 is 13 amino acids. Germline loops: CDR1 GTSNPN, CDR2 SVGIG (reference sequence). The V segment lost 8 bases and the J segment 7 bases; nucleotides outside the gene matches: 7. CDR3 sequence (DNA): TGTGCCACACGGGACAGGGGTCCTGAAAAACTGTTTTTT. This codes for CATRDRGPEKLFF.

V is TRBV27 and J is TRBJ2-7; D possibly corresponds to TRBD1 (6 bases). V lost 2 bases and J 2 bases, leaving 13 bases between the germline ends. The CDR3 runs to 15 residues. CDR1 and CDR2 from the germline V gene are MNHEY and SMNVEV (reference sequence). This chain's CDR3 is CASSLMGALPYEQYF. The DNA of the CDR3 is TGTGCCAGCAGTTTAATGGGGGCCCTACCCTACGAGCAGTACTTC.

The genes are TRBV9 and TRBJ1-1; D remains ambiguous. Germline-derived CDR1 and CDR2 are SGDLS and YYNGEE. This CDR3 contains 16 residues. Trimming left V 4 bases short and J 4 bases short, with 20 bases between. This chain's CDR3 is CASSPDMVEGGTEAFF. Written as DNA, the CDR3 is TGTGCCAGCAGCCCCGATATGGTGGAGGGAGGCACTGAAGCTTTCTTT. The entire variable domain, with the rest obtained from reference TRBV9 and TRBJ1-1, is as follows: DSGVTQTPKHLITATGQRVTLRCSPRSGDLSVYWYQQSLDQGLQFLIQYYNGEERAKGNILERFSAQQFPDLHSELNLSSLELGDSALYFCASSPDMVEGGTEAFFGQGTRLTVV.

The chain combines TRBV23-1 with TRBJ2-3; D possibly corresponds to TRBD2 (5 bases). TRBV23-1 is designated an ORF whose function remains uncertain. This CDR3 has 16 residues. The V gene lost 7 bases and the J gene lost 0 bases, with 17 bases spanning the gap. The CDR3 DNA follows: TGCGCCAGCACTATTCGAAGGGAGTTCAGCACAGATACGCAGTATTTT. This encodes CASTIRREFSTDTQYF.

The chain employs TRBV7-3 and TRBJ2-5; TRBD2 aligns across 15 bases. This CDR3 region has 21 residues. V was pared by 2 bases and J by 1 base, with 14 bases of the junction left unmatched. From germline, CDR1 is SGHTA and CDR2 FQGTGA. CDR3 residues: CASSLRTTPGLAGGPQETQYF. CDR3 coding DNA: TGTGCCAGCAGCTTACGGACGACGCCGGGACTAGCGGGAGGCCCCCAAGAGACCCAGTACTTC. Full variable domain (missing parts from reference TRBV7-3 and TRBJ2-5): GAGVSQTPSNKVTEKGKYVELRCDPISGHTALYWYRQSLGQGPEFLIYFQGTGAADDSGLPNDRFFAVRPEGSVSTLKIQRTERGDSAVYLCASSLRTTPGLAGGPQETQYFGPGTRLLVL.

CDR3 loop: CASSAWGGAGQPQHF. The CDR3 DNA is TGTGCCAGCAGCGCCTGGGGGGGAGCGGGTCAGCCCCAGCATTTT. The chain links TRBV7-9 to TRBJ1-5; D possibly corresponds to TRBD1 (5 bases). CDR1 and CDR2 from the germline V gene are SEHNR and FQNEAQ (reference sequence). Trimming removed 5 bases from V and 6 bases from J, with 17 bases in between. The CDR3 sequence is 15 residues long.

V is TRBV27 and J is TRBJ2-1, with 7 bases fitting TRBD1. The CDR3 is 16 residues long. The junction had 9 bases not matched to a gene; V was cut back by 5 bases and J by 2 bases. CDR1 and CDR2 (germline): MNHEY, SMNVEV (reference sequence). CDR3 in amino acids: CASSVLQGSAYNEQFF. The CDR3 DNA sequence: TGTGCCAGCAGTGTCTTACAGGGGTCGGCCTACAATGAGCAGTTCTTC.

The chain is built from TRBV6-1 and TRBJ1-4, with TRBD1 as a possible D gene (5 bases). This CDR3 contains 12 residues. The V end was cut by 6 bases, the J end by 14 bases, with 16 bases between. CDR1 and CDR2 (germline): MNHNS, SASEGT. CDR3 nucleotide sequence: TGTGCCAGCAGCCCCGGGGGATCCTGGCTGTTTTTT. Its translation is CASSPGGSWLFF.

The chain uses TRBV5-1 and TRBJ1-2; no firm D call. V lost 0 bases and J 10 bases, leaving 19 bases between the germline ends. CDR1 is SGHRS, CDR2 YFSETQ, per germline. CDR3 length equals 15 residues. CDR3 DNA: TGCGCCAGCAGCTTGGGGGGTACGACGGGGAGTACCTACACCTTC. Its translation: CASSLGGTTGSTYTF.

The gene calls are TRBV18 and TRBJ2-3, with D possibly TRBD2 on 6 matching bases. Germline CDR1 is KGHSH and CDR2 is LQKENI. Between the trimmed V and J ends, which lost 3 bases and 0 bases, there was a span of 10 bases. CDR3 size: 15 residues. The CDR3 here is CASSPGGSSTDTQYF. DNA for the CDR3: TGTGCCAGCTCACCCGGGGGATCTAGCACAGATACGCAGTATTTT.